This T cell receptor (beta chain) was sequenced for a study of regulatory dendritic cells for organ transplantation. TCRdb's copy holds only in-frame clones and misses some; the assay was immunoSEQ multiplex PCR. This sample carries roughly 34,000 clones, roughly nine tenths of them seen once, and the ten largest clones take 0.05% to 0.07%. FACS sorted CD4+ or CD8+ T cells into CD45RA+ naive and CD45RO+ memory. The CDR3 extends over 15 amino acids. V was shortened by 8 bases and J by 0 bases, with 14 bases between the two germline ends. The germline CDR1 and CDR2 sequences are LNHDA and SQIVND (reference sequence).

The chain recombines TRBV19 with TRBJ1-5, with D possibly matching TRBD1 (6 bases). The sample comprised naive CD4+ T cells from blood. This sample's subset: CD45RA+ naive T cells. This clonotype was sampled from a human donor in good health. DNA for the CDR3: TGTGCCAGTCGGGAAAGGGGGAATAGCAATCAGCCCCAGCATTTT. Encoded protein: CASRERGNSNQPQHF.